This T cell receptor beta chain was sequenced during a study of cytotoxic CD8 clonotypes in ibrutinib-treated CLL. Study-wide points: Among the clonotypes, public ones were uncommon and contracted or held stable on treatment. Researchers report that baseline clonality outpaced age-matched healthy donors and tracked circulating CD8+ T-cell counts.

TCRdb keeps only in-frame clones here, not all; method: immunoSEQ multiplex PCR. Of some 46,000 clones listed, approximately 74% are singletons. A remark on this clone: Its antigen is currently unknown.

Germline V gives CDR1 SGHAT, CDR2 FQNNGV. The CDR3 has 16 residues. V shed 3 bases, J shed 1 base, and the junction held 6 bases outside the gene matches. The source of this sequence is a human donor with chronic lymphocytic leukemia. The starting material was PBMCs, obtained after 12 months of ibrutinib treatment. This chain connects TRBV11-2 to TRBJ2-3; TRBD2 matches at 8 bases. The chain's CDR3 is CASSFVSGTGTDTQYF. CDR3 nucleotides: TGTGCCAGCAGCTTCGTTAGCGGGACTGGCACAGATACGCAGTATTTT. Based on the CDR3 plus reference TRBV11-2 and TRBJ2-3, the full variable domain is EAGVAQSPRYKIIEKRQSVAFWCNPISGHATLYWYQQILGQGPKLLIQFQNNGVVDDSQLPKDRFSAERLKGVDSTLKIQPAKLEDSAVYLCASSFVSGTGTDTQYFGPGTRLTVL.